Listed below are T cell receptor beta chains from one sample, sequenced in a study of CD4+ T cells in melanoma. Profiling relied on immunoSEQ multiplex PCR, and the TCRdb table lists in-frame clones only, not all of them. Altogether roughly 120,000 clones are present, 92% being singletons, with the ten largest covering less than 4%. The sequencing sample was made of peripheral blood. The receptors stem from a human donor with melanoma. Both conserved end residues are part of each CDR3. A D gene is named only where the DNA matches it firmly. The size entry is marked missing in some rows and otherwise reads once, few, many or a size class.

-	TRBD2	TRBV4-3	TRBJ2-3	TGCGCCAGCAGCCAAGATGGGACTAGTGCAGATACGCAGTATTTT	CASSQDGTSADTQYF
-	-	TRBV18	TRBJ1-1	TGTGCCAGCTCACCACCGGGGGTCATGAACACTGAAGCTTTCTTT	CASSPPGVMNTEAFF
-	-	TRBV19	TRBJ1-2	TGTGCCAGTAGTACAGGGATGGACTATGGCTACACCTTC	CASSTGMDYGYTF
-	-	TRBV10-3	TRBJ1-5	TGTGCCATCAGTGAGATGGGTCCCCAAAATCAGCCCCAGCATTTT	CAISEMGPQNQPQHF
-	TRBD1	TRBV28	TRBJ2-7	TGTGCCAGCAGAGCAACCGGGACAGGGGTTAACGAGCAGTACTTC	CASRATGTGVNEQYF
-	TRBD1	TRBV5-1	TRBJ1-1	TGCGCCAGCAGCAAACAGGGGGCGCACACTGAAGCTTTCTTT	CASSKQGAHTEAFF
-	-	TRBV11-3	TRBJ1-6	TGTGCCAGCAGCTTGGACAATAATTCACCCCTCCACTTT	CASSLDNNSPLHF
-	TRBD1	TRBV7-3	TRBJ1-1	TGTGCCAGCAGCTTAGGGACAGGGTCCACTGAAGCTTTCTTT	CASSLGTGSTEAFF
-	-	TRBV18	TRBJ2-3	TGTGCCAGCTCACCACGAGGGTTCAGCACAGATACGCAGTATTTT	CASSPRGFSTDTQYF
-	-	TRBV7-8	TRBJ1-2	TGTGCCAGCAGCCCGATTTATGGCTACACCTTC	CASSPIYGYTF
-	-	TRBV29-1	TRBJ1-4	TGCAGCGTTGAGTCGGGGTTAAGACTGTTTTTT	CSVESGLRLFF
-	TRBD2	TRBV2	TRBJ2-7	TGTGCCAGCAGTGAAGCGGAACTAGCGGGAGTAATCTACGAGCAGTACTTC	CASSEAELAGVIYEQYF
-	-	TRBV5-1	TRBJ2-5	TGCGCCAGCAGCTTGGCCTTTTTTCCCGGGGAGACCCAGTACTTC	CASSLAFFPGETQYF
-	-	TRBV4-3	TRBJ2-7	TGCGCCAGCAGCCAAGATAGGGGAGTCTCCTACGAGCAGTACTTC	CASSQDRGVSYEQYF
-	-	TRBV12-2	TRBJ2-1	TGTGCAAGTCGCTTAGCGCCCATAGCGGGAGGAATCTACAATGAGCAGTTCTTC	CASRLAPIAGGIYNEQFF
-	TRBD1	TRBV9	TRBJ2-2	TGTGCCAGCAGCAACCCTCGACAGGGGGCCCTGAACACCGGGGAGCTGTTTTTT	CASSNPRQGALNTGELFF
-	-	TRBV7-3	TRBJ2-7	TGTGCCAGCAGCACAACAGGTCTCTCCTACGAGCAGTACTTC	CASSTTGLSYEQYF
-	-	TRBV6-5	TRBJ1-2	TGTGCCAGCGGACCCGGGACGCCCGGTGGCTACACCTTC	CASGPGTPGGYTF
-	-	TRBV18	TRBJ2-5	TGTGCCAGCTCACCCCGGGACACCATAGAGACCCAGTACTTC	CASSPRDTIETQYF
-	TRBD2	TRBV4-3	TRBJ2-2	TGCGCCAGCAGCCAAGTAGCTAGCGGGAGCTGGTTCGGGGAGCTGTTTTTT	CASSQVASGSWFGELFF
-	-	TRBV19	TRBJ2-7	TGTGCCAGTAGTATCGACTCCTACGAGCAGTACTTC	CASSIDSYEQYF
once	TRBD1	TRBV5-1	TRBJ1-6	TGCGCCAGCAGCTTGACAGGGGAATCACCCCTCCACTTT	CASSLTGESPLHF
-	-	TRBV19	TRBJ2-2	TGTGCCAGTACCAAGGGGGGGAACACCGGGGAGCTGTTTTTT	CASTKGGNTGELFF
few	-	TRBV5-1	TRBJ2-3	TGCGCCAGCAGCTTGGGACAAGCAGGAGATACGCAGTATTTT	CASSLGQAGDTQYF
once	TRBD2	TRBV11-1	TRBJ2-3	TGTGCCAGCAGCCGACGAGGGACTAGCGGAACAGATACGCAGTATTTT	CASSRRGTSGTDTQYF
-	-	TRBV19	TRBJ2-6	TGTGCCAGTATGTTGAGCCATAGGGCCAACGTCCTGACTTTC	CASMLSHRANVLTF
-	-	TRBV10-3	TRBJ2-1	TGTGCCATCAAACCGACTAGTATCAATGAGCAGTTCTTC	CAIKPTSINEQFF
-	-	TRBV6-5	TRBJ2-7	TGTGCCAGCAGTTACCAAAGGTCCTACGAGCAGTACTTC	CASSYQRSYEQYF
-	-	TRBV7-3	TRBJ2-1	TGTGCCAGCGGGTCGTACAATGAGCAGTTCTTC	CASGSYNEQFF
once	-	TRBV21-1	TRBJ2-7	TGTGCCAGCAGCTGGAGAAGGTCGAGCGAGCAGTACTTC	CASSWRRSSEQYF
-	-	TRBV21-1	TRBJ2-7	TGTGCCAGCATTACGGCACTAAGGTACGAGCAGTACTTC	CASITALRYEQYF
-	-	TRBV5-4	TRBJ2-2	TGTGCCAGCAGCTTAGGGCTAGATCAATCCGGGGAGCTGTTTTTT	CASSLGLDQSGELFF
-	-	TRBV10-2	TRBJ1-2	TGCGCCAGCAGTGAGACCCCACACGGATCCTATGGCTACACCTTC	CASSETPHGSYGYTF
-	TRBD2	TRBV5-1	TRBJ2-3	TGCGCCAGTACTATCTCTCCGGGACTAGCAGGAGATACGCAGTATTTT	CASTISPGLAGDTQYF
-	-	TRBV4-3	TRBJ1-2	TGCGCCAGCAGCCAAGTTGACTGGAACTATGGCTACACCTTC	CASSQVDWNYGYTF
few	-	TRBV2	TRBJ1-2	TGTGCCAGCAGTGAATATGCGACCATATGGGGCTACACCTTC	CASSEYATIWGYTF
-	TRBD1	TRBV9	TRBJ1-1	TGTGCCAGCAGCTTAGGGACAGCCCAGATGAACACTGAAGCTTTCTTT	CASSLGTAQMNTEAFF
-	-	TRBV9	TRBJ2-1	TGTGCCAGCACCAGAGACCTTCTCACTTACAATGAGCAGTTCTTC	CASTRDLLTYNEQFF
-	-	TRBV19	TRBJ1-5	TGTGCCAGTAGTACGAGCTTTAATCAGCCCCAGCATTTT	CASSTSFNQPQHF
-	-	TRBV20-1	TRBJ1-1	TGCAGTGCTAGAGTGCAGTTTGAAGCTTTCTTT	CSARVQFEAFF
-	TRBD2	TRBV5-1	TRBJ2-7	TGCGCCAGCAGCCCTAGGGGTAGCGGGTCCTACGAGCAGTACTTC	CASSPRGSGSYEQYF
-	-	TRBV4-1	TRBJ1-2	TGCGCCAGCAGCCCGGGGGAGGGGCTCGTCTATGGCTACACCTTC	CASSPGEGLVYGYTF
-	-	TRBV7-2	TRBJ2-5	TGTGCCAGCAGCTTACTGGAGACCCAGTACTTC	CASSLLETQYF